This is a list of T cell receptor beta chains from one sample in a study of T-cell reconstitution after alpha-beta-depleted transplantation in children. One entry per CDR3 protein, called by TCRdb with MiXCR from the PCR reads. The table shows about 300,000 distinct CDR3 sequences, with approximately 7.3% occurring only once. The source was peripheral blood, collected 360 days after TCRalphabeta/CD19-depleted stem cell transplant. These receptors came from a female patient aged 2 to 10 who had a stem cell transplant for Fanconi anemia, so the T cells may come from the graft donor. Each CDR3 is given with its conserved first and last residue. The D gene is left open where the match is weak. Clone size appears in some rows only: once, few, many, or a class for an expanded clone.

D gene,J gene,clone size,V gene,CDR3 DNA,CDR3 protein
TRBD2,TRBJ2-1,few,TRBV9,TGTGCCAGCAGCGTCCGGGGGGGGTCCTACAATGAGCAGTTCTTC,CASSVRGGSYNEQFF
NA,TRBJ2-4,NA,TRBV28,TGTGCCAGCAGCCCGAGGGGGAACATTCAGTACTTC,CASSPRGNIQYF
NA,TRBJ1-1,NA,TRBV6-2/TRBV6-3,TGTGCCAGCAGTCCACAGGGTATTAACACTGAAGCTTTCTTT,CASSPQGINTEAFF
NA,TRBJ1-2,NA,TRBV12-3/TRBV12-4,TGCGCCAGCAGACCAGACAGGAGCTATGGCTACACCTTC,CASRPDRSYGYTF
NA,TRBJ2-5,many,TRBV5-6,TGTGCCAGCAGCGCATCACCGGGCGACCAAGAGACCCAGTACTTC,CASSASPGDQETQYF
NA,TRBJ2-1,few,TRBV6-1,TGTGCCAGCAGTGAGGAGCCAGGCTACAATGAGCAGTTCTTC,CASSEEPGYNEQFF
NA,TRBJ1-1,many,TRBV9,TGTGCCAGCAGCCGAATTGGGACTGAAGCTTTCTTT,CASSRIGTEAFF
TRBD2,TRBJ2-7,many,TRBV10-3,TGTGCCATCAGTGAGGGCCCAAGCGGGGTTTACGAGCAGTACTTC,CAISEGPSGVYEQYF
NA,TRBJ2-1,NA,TRBV7-3,TGTGCCAGCAGCCCGTCCCTGGGCGATGAGCAGTTCTTC,CASSPSLGDEQFF
NA,TRBJ1-3,few,TRBV7-9,TGTGCCAGCAGCTTAGGCCCGACCTCTGGAAACACCATATATTTT,CASSLGPTSGNTIYF
TRBD1,TRBJ2-2,NA,TRBV6-6,TGTGCCTCCCGGGACAGAAACACCGGGGAGCTGTTTTTT,CASRDRNTGELFF
NA,TRBJ1-1,many,TRBV7-6,TGTGCCAGCAGCTCGACTGGGGCTAACACTGAAGCTTTCTTT,CASSSTGANTEAFF
NA,TRBJ1-2,few,TRBV9,TGTGCCAGCAGCGTTGCCGATAACTATGGCTACACCTTC,CASSVADNYGYTF
NA,TRBJ1-2,few,TRBV29-1,TGCAGCGTTGGGGTAGGGCCATTC,CSVGVGPF
TRBD2,TRBJ2-5,many,TRBV12-3/TRBV12-4,TGTGCCAGCAGTCCCCGGTCCTTAGCGGGGGCCCTAGGGGCCCAGTACTTC,CASSPRSLAGALGAQYF
TRBD1,TRBJ1-2,NA,TRBV11-1,TGTGCCAGCAGCTTAGCGCTTTCTGACAGGGGTAATAACTATGGCTACACCTTC,CASSLALSDRGNNYGYTF
NA,TRBJ1-1,NA,TRBV14,TGTGCCAGCAGCACGCTGTACGGGCTAAGATGGTCTGAAGCTTTCTTT,CASSTLYGLRWSEAFF
NA,TRBJ1-1,few,TRBV4-2,TGTGCCAGCCGACCGGACACCAAGAACACTGAAGCTTTCTTT,CASRPDTKNTEAFF
NA,TRBJ1-1,many,TRBV5-1,TGCGCCAGCAGCCTCGGGACCGGGTCAGCTTTCTTT,CASSLGTGSAFF
NA,TRBJ2-5,many,TRBV18,TGTGCCAGCTCACCGTACCCAGGCCAAGAGACCCAGTACTTC,CASSPYPGQETQYF
NA,TRBJ1-2,few,TRBV30,TGTGCCTGGAGCCCCGGGAACTATGGCTACACCTTC,CAWSPGNYGYTF
TRBD1,TRBJ1-5,many,TRBV20-1,TGCAGTGCCGGACAGGGGAGCAATCAGCCCCAGCATTTT,CSAGQGSNQPQHF
TRBD2,TRBJ2-5,NA,TRBV12-5,TGTGCTAGTGGGCGGACTAGCGGGCCCCACCAAGAGACCCAGTACTTC,CASGRTSGPHQETQYF